This entry concerns a single TCR beta chain. Its antigen remains undetermined. Base quality data are lacking; no much larger clone is found one base away. TCRbeta CDR3 regions were amplified from genomic DNA by means of the immunoSEQ Assay, a bias-controlled multiplex PCR. The original pipeline was this. Within the assay, amplification of reference gene primers was used to estimate how many nucleated cells each sample contained. Sequence reads were collapsed and filtered to measure the absolute abundance of every unique TCRbeta CDR3 rearrangement. Productive Simpson clonality was computed per sample as the square root of Simpson's diversity index over productive rearrangements. The immuneACCESS repertoire file appears here via TCRdb, limited to in-frame rearrangements. These files lack a portion of the clones; in checked studies, under half of the deficit traces to unresolved V genes, and the cause of the others is not known. That table supplies the V and J calls and clone size; D and trimming were determined from the DNA. In this sample the table shows around 160,000 clones, over 90% of which occur a single time. Together, the top ten hold under 2% of the sample.

This sample stems from a study of blood T cell repertoires in COVID-19 (dated by TCRdb to the early 2020s). As for the study more broadly: The collaborator samples originated in the United States, Italy and Spain and spanned the acute and convalescent phases of COVID-19. The prospective study material was composed of cDNA or gDNA derived from T cells, B-cell-depleted T cells, or PBMCs. The dataset comprised deeply sampled blood TCRbeta repertoires from subjects exposed to, actively infected with, or recovered from COVID-19. A freely available public database, intended as a resource for researchers studying the immune response to SARS-CoV-2, is where the repertoires were released. The samples were drawn from the first 160 participants of the ongoing ImmuneRACE study and from 950 to 1,500 subjects provided by 6 global collaborators. A de-identified subject ID, COVID-19 status, age in years and sex were almost always included in the sample metadata. HLA class I and class II types, where available, came from metadata supplied by the sample provider rather than from assay-based typing.

The germline V and J ends show losses of 3 bases and 4 bases respectively, and no gene match explains 6 bases of the junction. Based on the germline V gene (reference sequence), the CDR1 and CDR2 sequences are MNHEY and SMNVEV. The cysteine opens and the phenylalanine closes a CDR3 of 15 amino acids. The retained sequence is limited to the CDR3, 45 bases, with the frame set at the first base. At one collaborating source in Seattle, patients were enrolled during active infection and were followed longitudinally through the course of disease. The collaborating institutions used their own protocols to collect whole blood in K2EDTA tubes. For TCRbeta analysis, collaborators shipped samples as frozen whole blood, isolated PBMCs, or DNA extracted from either of those sample types. On the study overall, not on this receptor specifically: The amount of clinical and demographic metadata varied by source and participant and was provided uncurated.

The chain links TRBV27 with TRBJ2-7; TRBD1 fits 10 bases in the junction. Sequencing was performed on peripheral blood. The source is a woman in her sixties or seventies with COVID-19, enrolled during active disease. CDR3 region: CASSFGTGDRYEQYF. At the DNA level, the sequence is TGTGCCAGCAGTTTCGGGACAGGGGACCGATACGAGCAGTACTTC.